In this sample, the clone carrying this TCR beta chain turned up a few times. Its specificity is unknown. The germline V gene has CDR1 SNHLY and CDR2 FYNNEI. This CDR3 spans 15 amino acids. V was shortened by 1 base and J by 6 bases, with 12 bases between the two germline ends. This sample was included in a study of response to subunit inactivated influenza vaccine. In TCRdb, the RT-PCR reads were re-called with MiXCR into one record per CDR3 protein. The sample lists 650,000 or so distinct CDR3 sequences; 12% to 15% were seen once. Study observations and caveats: Few additional T cells are recruited per seasonal influenza vaccination, authors suggested.

This clonotype was sampled from a middle-aged man who received an inactivated influenza vaccine. This specimen consisted of PBMCs from blood, obtained around 14 days before vaccination. V usage is TRBV2 and J usage is TRBJ2-2, with D possibly TRBD1 on 6 matching bases. CDR3 loop: CASSEEQGWAGELFF. The DNA of the CDR3 is TGTGCCAGCAGTGAAGAACAGGGCTGGGCCGGGGAGCTGTTTTTT.